What follows are 26 T cell receptor beta chains derived from one specimen sequenced in a study of molecular identifiers for immune sequencing clone quantification. MiXCR, run by TCRdb on the PCR reads, gives a single entry per CDR3 protein. The sample includes 490,000 or so distinct CDR3 sequences, under 30% of them seen just once. The material sequenced was naive CD8+ T cells from blood, with Jurkat cell RNA spiked in. Sample subset: FACS-sorted CD8+CD4-CCR7+CD45RA+ naive T cells. Every receptor here comes from a human donor in good health. Some libraries in this study had Jurkat cell RNA spiked in.

This clonotype was detected ten times or more. The gene calls are TRBV28 and TRBJ2-3, with a weak D call TRBD1 (5 bases). The V end was cut by 1 base, the J end by 4 bases, with 9 bases between. Germline lookup yields CDR1 MDHEN and CDR2 SYDVKM. The CDR3 sequence is 14 residues long. CDR3 protein: CASSLSSGSDTQYF. Here the CDR3 DNA reads TGTGCCAGCAGTTTATCCTCAGGGTCAGATACGCAGTATTTT.

At least ten counts were recorded for this clonotype. This sequence joins TRBV12-3 or TRBV12-4 and TRBJ2-7, with unresolved D. V was clipped by 5 bases and J by 4 bases, with 9 bases between them. The CDR3 length is 12 residues. The CDR3 loop is CASSPDNYEQYF. The CDR3 DNA reads as TGTGCCAGCAGTCCAGACAATTACGAGCAGTACTTC.

This clonotype was seen many times. J is TRBJ2-3 and V is TRBV19; tentative D call: TRBD1 (5 bases). Trimming pared 6 bases from V and 6 bases from J, leaving 19 bases between. Looked up from germline, CDR1 is LNHDA and CDR2 is SQIVND (reference sequence). The CDR3 covers 15 residues. In nucleotides, the CDR3 is TGTGCCAGTAGCATACGGACAAGCCCTAAGGATACGCAGTATTTT. The encoded protein is CASSIRTSPKDTQYF.

This clonotype was picked up many times. The rearrangement links TRBV20-1 to TRBJ2-3, with 10 bases matching TRBD2. V lost 3 bases to trimming and J lost 2 bases; unmatched junction nucleotides: 8. Germline-derived CDR1 and CDR2 are DFQATT and SNEGSKA (reference sequence). CDR3 length equals 16 residues. CDR3 residues: CSASAGLADPTDTQYF. The DNA of the CDR3 is TGCAGTGCTAGCGCTGGACTAGCGGACCCCACAGATACGCAGTATTTT.

On this clonotype itself: Since the CDR3 does not end with the conserved phenylalanine or tryptophan, this likely comes from a read error. The V and J genes are TRBV27 and TRBJ2-6; D is unclear. With 2 bases removed from V and 0 bases from J, the gap between germline ends came to 8 bases. Germline loops: CDR1 MNHEY, CDR2 SMNVEV (reference sequence). This CDR3 has 16 amino acids. CDR3 DNA: TGTGCCAGCAGTTTAATCGGATTCTCTGGGGCCAACGTCCTGACTCTC. It is translated as CASSLIGFSGANVLTL.

At least ten counts were recorded for this clonotype. The chain recombines TRBV15 with TRBJ2-1; 8 bases line up with TRBD1. Per the germline V gene, CDR1 is LNHNV and CDR2 is YYDKDF (reference sequence). This CDR3 is built from 13 residues. The junction had 2 bases not matched to a gene; V was cut back by 9 bases and J by 1 base. The CDR3 DNA reads as TGTGCCACTAGACAGGGGTCCTACAATGAGCAGTTCTTC. This gives the protein CATRQGSYNEQFF. Using reference TRBV15 and TRBJ2-1 for the parts outside the CDR3, the full variable domain is DAMVIQNPRYQVTQFGKPVTLSCSQTLNHNVMYWYQQKSSQAPKLLFHYYDKDFNNEADTPDNFQSRRPNTSFCFLDIRSPGLGDTAMYLCATRQGSYNEQFFGPGTRLTVL.

With regard to this clonotype: A much larger clone lies one base from this, so it may be a read error. The chain couples TRBV7-9 to TRBJ2-2, with D unclear. The CDR3 is 15 amino acids. The V and J ends lost 7 bases and 5 bases respectively, with 17 bases between them. Germline assignment: CDR1 SEHNR and CDR2 FQNEAQ (reference sequence). The CDR3 DNA follows: TGTGCCAGCATCGCGACCGTTGGATTTACCGGGGAGCTGTTTTTT. It yields the protein CASIATVGFTGELFF. Full variable domain (rest looked up from reference TRBV7-9 and TRBJ2-2): DTGVSQNPRHKITKRGQNVTFRCDPISEHNRLYWYRQTLGQGPEFLTYFQNEAQLEKSRLLSDRFSAERPKGSFSTLEIQRTEQGDSAMYLCASIATVGFTGELFFGEGSRLTVL.

Points on this clonotype: This clone may be a read error of a much larger clone one base away. The chain links TRBV7-2 to TRBJ2-5; 12 bases are a match to TRBD2. Germline assignment: CDR1 SGHTA and CDR2 FQGNSA. The CDR3 is 17 residues long. The CDR3 reads CASSLVLAGGGKEPQYF. Written as DNA, the CDR3 is TGTGCCAGCAGCTTAGTACTAGCGGGGGGCGGAAAAGAGCCCCAGTACTTC.

This clonotype was counted ten times or more. Germline is not matched at one junction end, which may reflect a read error. V usage is TRBV28 and J usage is TRBJ2-3; the D gene is possibly TRBD2 (5 bases). The germline gives CDR1 MDHEN, CDR2 SYDVKM. This CDR3 is built from 19 residues. CDR3 region: CASSFPRTGSITPTHTQYF. DNA of the CDR3: TGTGCCAGCAGTTTCCCCCGGACGGGGTCCATTACCCCCACACATACGCAGTATTTT.

This clonotype was observed many times. The genes are TRBV19 and TRBJ1-4; TRBD1 matches at 8 bases. Germline lookup yields CDR1 LNHDA and CDR2 SQIVND (reference sequence). The CDR3 has 15 residues. V trimming: 3 bases; J trimming: 0 bases; junction bases outside the gene matches: 0. This CDR3 is CASSMTGATNEKLFF. CDR3 in DNA: TGTGCCAGTAGTATGACAGGGGCAACTAATGAAAAACTGTTTTTT.

This clonotype was found many times. The chain has TRBV29-1 and TRBJ2-2, with unresolved D. V was shortened by 4 bases and J by 3 bases, with 3 bases between the two germline ends. The CDR3 consists of 11 residues. In germline, CDR1 is SQVTM, CDR2 ANQGSEA. The CDR3 here is CSVGDTGELFF. DNA for the CDR3: TGCAGCGTTGGTGACACCGGGGAGCTGTTTTTT.

This clonotype was seen a few times. The J gene is TRBJ2-7, the V gene TRBV7-6, with TRBD1 identical over 12 bases. The CDR3 runs 14 residues. V was clipped by 4 bases and J by 5 bases; unmatched bases: 3. Per the germline V gene, CDR1 is SGHVS and CDR2 is FNYEAQ. The CDR3 region is CASSWGQGANEQYF. CDR3 DNA: TGTGCCAGCAGCTGGGGACAGGGGGCAAACGAGCAGTACTTC.

A few counts support this clonotype. The chain uses TRBV7-9 and TRBJ2-2, with D possibly being TRBD2 (5 bases). V was shortened by 8 bases and J by 0 bases, with 13 bases between the two germline ends. There are 15 residues in the CDR3. In germline, CDR1 is SEHNR, CDR2 FQNEAQ (reference sequence). CDR3 protein: CASQEGVANTGELFF. The CDR3 coding sequence is TGTGCCAGCCAAGAGGGTGTCGCGAACACCGGGGAGCTGTTTTTT. Together with reference TRBV7-9 and TRBJ2-2, the CDR3 gives the full variable domain: DTGVSQNPRHKITKRGQNVTFRCDPISEHNRLYWYRQTLGQGPEFLTYFQNEAQLEKSRLLSDRFSAERPKGSFSTLEIQRTEQGDSAMYLCASQEGVANTGELFFGEGSRLTVL.

This chain joins TRBV6-6 and TRBJ2-2, with 7 bases lining up with TRBD2. Germline loops: CDR1 MNHNY, CDR2 SVGAGI (reference sequence). With V trimmed by 6 bases and J by 4 bases, 8 bases remained unmatched. CDR3 length equals 15 residues. DNA of the CDR3: TGTGCCAGCAGGGGGGGGTACCGTGGCACCGGGGAGCTGTTTTTT. Amino acids: CASRGGYRGTGELFF.

This clonotype was seen more than once but under ten times. The V call is TRBV27, the J call TRBJ2-7; 9 nucleotides agree with TRBD1. J was trimmed by 6 bases and V by 5 bases; bases with no gene match: 5. The CDR3 extends over 13 amino acids. Germline values: CDR1 MNHEY, CDR2 SMNVEV (reference sequence). In DNA, the CDR3 is TGTGCCAGCAGTCCGGACAGGGGTGCCGAGCAGTACTTC. The encoded protein is CASSPDRGAEQYF.

This clonotype came up many times. The chain is built from TRBV7-9 and TRBJ2-3, with TRBD2 as a possible D gene (5 bases). The ends were cut back, 5 bases at V and 4 bases at J, with 16 bases in the middle. The germline V gene encodes CDR1 SEHNR and CDR2 FQNEAQ (reference sequence). The length of the CDR3 is 15 residues. The DNA for the CDR3 is TGTGCCAGCAGCCAGACTCCCTCGGGGTCAGATACGCAGTATTTT. The encoded protein is CASSQTPSGSDTQYF.

This clonotype has a handful of counts. The chain carries TRBV4-3 and TRBJ2-2, with 12 bases fitting TRBD1. Germline loops: CDR1 LGHNA, CDR2 YSLEER. The CDR3 runs 22 residues. J lost 2 bases, V lost 1 base, and 17 bases had no gene match. The CDR3 DNA follows: TGCGCCAGCAGCCAAGGGTTTCCCGGGACAGGGGGCTCACATGTTAACACCGGGGAGCTGTTTTTT. This codes for CASSQGFPGTGGSHVNTGELFF.

This clonotype was found many times. The gene calls are TRBV5-1 and TRBJ1-1; D is unresolved. Between the trimmed V and J ends, which lost 0 bases and 1 base, there was a span of 10 bases. This CDR3 comprises 15 residues. Per germline, CDR1 SGHRS and CDR2 YFSETQ. The CDR3 spells CASSLEARPNTEAFF. CDR3 DNA: TGCGCCAGCAGCTTGGAGGCCAGACCGAACACTGAAGCTTTCTTT.

This clonotype occurred many times. The V gene is TRBV27, the J gene TRBJ1-1, with D perhaps TRBD1 (6 bases). Trimming pared 3 bases from V and 4 bases from J, leaving 9 bases between. Germline CDR1 MNHEY, CDR2 SMNVEV (reference sequence). CDR3 length equals 13 residues. Written as DNA, the CDR3 is TGTGCCAGCAGTTTTACAGGGATCACTGAAGCTTTCTTT. The encoded protein is CASSFTGITEAFF.

V and J are TRBV6-5 and TRBJ2-2; a possible D gene is TRBD1 (5 bases). V was pared by 0 bases and J by 5 bases, with 10 bases between. CDR1 and CDR2 (germline): MNHEY, SVGAGI. The CDR3 consists of 15 residues. The CDR3 protein is CASSYSSAGTGELFF. DNA for the CDR3: TGTGCCAGCAGTTACTCGTCGGCAGGGACCGGGGAGCTGTTTTTT.

In this sample, this clonotype turned up many times. The gene calls are TRBV7-9 and TRBJ1-2; 7 bases match TRBD1. The CDR3 runs to 12 residues. Germline values: CDR1 SEHNR, CDR2 FQNEAQ (reference sequence). The J segment lost 8 bases and the V segment lost 11 bases, leaving 11 bases of the junction unmatched. The CDR3 here is CAGEIGGDGYTF. CDR3 DNA sequence: TGTGCCGGCGAAATAGGGGGCGACGGCTACACCTTC.

A few counts support this clonotype. The chain couples TRBV7-9 to TRBJ1-5; the D is unclear. V gave up 5 bases and J gave up 2 bases, with 13 bases separating them. The CDR3 is 15 amino acids. Germline loops: CDR1 SEHNR, CDR2 FQNEAQ (reference sequence). The CDR3 DNA is TGTGCCAGCAGCCCAAGTATCGGGGGCAATCAGCCCCAGCATTTT. It yields the protein CASSPSIGGNQPQHF.

A few counts support this clonotype. The genes are TRBV6-1 and TRBJ2-1; unclear D gene. Germline V gene sequence: CDR1 MNHNS, CDR2 SASEGT. V lost 7 bases, J lost 2 bases, and 6 bases lay in between. CDR3 length: 12 residues. CDR3 protein: CASTYTYNEQFF. The CDR3 nucleotides are TGTGCCAGCACGTATACCTACAATGAGCAGTTCTTC.

The DNA of the CDR3 is TGCAGCGTTGAAGATCACGCCAGCTCCTATGGCTACACCTTC. Amino acid sequence: CSVEDHASSYGYTF. The chain joins TRBV29-1 to TRBJ1-2; D is unresolved. The ends were cut back, 0 bases at V and 4 bases at J, with 12 bases in the middle. Germline V gives CDR1 SQVTM, CDR2 ANQGSEA. The CDR3 extends over 14 amino acids.

This clonotype appeared many times. The genes are TRBV4-3 and TRBJ2-3; 10 bases agree with TRBD2. The CDR3 consists of 17 residues. V gave up 0 bases and J gave up 6 bases; unmatched junction bases: 9. Germline CDR1 reads LGHNA; CDR2 reads YSLEER. CDR3 sequence: CASSQDSPAGGPDTQYF. CDR3 in DNA: TGCGCCAGCAGCCAAGATAGCCCAGCGGGGGGGCCGGATACGCAGTATTTT.

This clonotype has more than one count but fewer than ten. This chain uses TRBV19 with TRBJ2-5; 7 positions agree with TRBD2. V shed 5 bases, J shed 3 bases, and the junction held 9 bases outside the gene matches. The CDR3 length is 15 residues. Germline V gene lookup returns CDR1 LNHDA and CDR2 SQIVND (reference sequence). The CDR3 DNA reads as TGTGCCAGTAGTTACCCCAGCGGGGAAGAAGAGACCCAGTACTTC. Its translation: CASSYPSGEEETQYF.